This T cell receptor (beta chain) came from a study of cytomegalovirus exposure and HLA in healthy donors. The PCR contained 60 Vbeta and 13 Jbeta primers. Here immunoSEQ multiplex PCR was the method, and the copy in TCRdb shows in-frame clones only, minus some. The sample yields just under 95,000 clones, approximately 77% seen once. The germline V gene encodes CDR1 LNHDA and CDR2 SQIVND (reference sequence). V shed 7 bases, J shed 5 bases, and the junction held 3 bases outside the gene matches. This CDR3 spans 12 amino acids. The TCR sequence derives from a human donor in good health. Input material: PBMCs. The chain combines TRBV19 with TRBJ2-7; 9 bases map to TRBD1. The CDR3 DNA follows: TGTGCCAGTAACGACAGGGGGAACGAGCAGTACTTC. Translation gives CASNDRGNEQYF.